This TCR beta chain came from a study of Graves' ophthalmopathy and Graves' hyperthyroidism. The authors amplified TCR beta CDR3 regions from RNA transcripts. A first-round RT-PCR used HTBI primers, followed by a second-round multiplex PCR. TCRdb fed the multiplex PCR reads into MiXCR, producing one record per CDR3 protein. The table includes about 620,000 distinct CDR3 sequences, approximately 21% detected once. In this sample, this clonotype turned up many times. The CDR3 is 13 amino acids. V lost 2 bases to trimming and J lost 3 bases, with 7 bases between them. Germline loops: CDR1 SGHTA, CDR2 FQGTGA.

This sequence was found in a woman between 18 and 29 years old with stable Graves' hyperthyroidism. Some clones in this sample may be carry-over from other donors' samples. The sequenced sample was peripheral blood. The genes are TRBV7-3 and TRBJ2-5; D call uncertain. CDR3 nucleotide sequence: TGTGCCAGCAGCTTAGACTTGGAAGAGACCCAGTACTTC. It translates to CASSLDLEETQYF.